This record covers a single TCR beta chain. The CDR3 end falls 3 residues outside the read, so it is completed with the germline J gene. The data stem from a study of T cells in women clearing cervical HPV infection. Whole-study context: Women with histologically confirmed HPV16-related CIN3 or worse, 2 with invasive cancer, served as cases. Blood came at first lesion visit for cases, post-clearance for controls.

Germline V lookup: CDR1 LNHDA, CDR2 SQIVND (reference sequence). V shed 7 bases and J shed 4 bases, with 16 bases lying between them. The CDR3 is made up of 14 amino acids. Generated by immunoSEQ multiplex PCR, the TCRdb table keeps only in-frame clones and is missing some. The sample totals around 19,000 clones. The sequenced sample was blood buffy coat. The J gene is TRBJ1-1, the V gene TRBV19; D may be TRBD1 (5 bases). This sequence was found in a woman between 18 and 70 years old with a cervical HPV16 infection that either progressed to CIN3+ or cleared (not recorded which). The sequenced part of the CDR3 DNA is TGTGCCAGTACCTATGGAGCGGGGACCACTGAA. This sequence encodes CASTYGAGTTE. The complete CDR3 sequence is CASTYGAGTTEAFF.